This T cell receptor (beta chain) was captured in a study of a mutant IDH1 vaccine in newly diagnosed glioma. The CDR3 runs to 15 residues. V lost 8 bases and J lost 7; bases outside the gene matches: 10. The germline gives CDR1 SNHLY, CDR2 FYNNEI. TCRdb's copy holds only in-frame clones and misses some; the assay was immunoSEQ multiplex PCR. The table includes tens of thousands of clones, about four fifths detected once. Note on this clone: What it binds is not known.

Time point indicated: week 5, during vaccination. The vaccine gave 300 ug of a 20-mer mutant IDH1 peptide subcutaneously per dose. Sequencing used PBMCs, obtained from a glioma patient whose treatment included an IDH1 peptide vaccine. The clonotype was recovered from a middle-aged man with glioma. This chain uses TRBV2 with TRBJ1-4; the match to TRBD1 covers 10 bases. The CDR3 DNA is TGTGCCAGCCTAGGACAGGGGGTATCCTCTGAAAAACTGTTTTTT. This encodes CASLGQGVSSEKLFF. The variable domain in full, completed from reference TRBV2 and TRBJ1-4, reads EPEVTQTPSHQVTQMGQEVILRCVPISNHLYFYWYRQILGQKVEFLVSFYNNEISEKSEIFDDQFSVERPDGSNFTLKIRSTKLEDSAMYFCASLGQGVSSEKLFFGSGTQLSVL.